One and the same sample provided the 28 T cell receptor beta chains below, sequenced in a study of vaccination effects on CD4 cells after COVID-19. Their antigens are not known. Assay used: immunoSEQ multiplex PCR; TCRdb lists only in-frame clones, some missing. The repertoire holds about 68,000 clones, with about 80% as singletons. Sequencing followed a ViraFEST assay step that expanded antigen-specific CD4+ T cells with viral peptide pools. The culture ran for approximately 10 days, and then CD4+ T cells were isolated. The study found no prior SARS-CoV-2 infection in the vaccine recipients, who tested negative for nucleocapsid antibodies. The specimen comprised CD4+ T cells from PBMCs cultured with SARS-CoV-2 spike peptides, sampled before COVID-19 vaccination. These receptor sequences come from a human donor who received a COVID-19 vaccine.

The chain recombines TRBV6-5 with TRBJ1-6; D gene unclear. Germline CDR1 is MNHEY and CDR2 is SVGAGI. V dropped 0 bases and J dropped 5 bases, with 11 bases sitting between them. The CDR3 is 16 residues long. The CDR3 DNA is TGTGCCAGCAGTTACTCGGTCCAAGGCCATAATTCACCCCTCCACTTT. As protein: CASSYSVQGHNSPLHF.

The chain is built from TRBV10-2 and TRBJ2-7; D gene unclear. Looked up from germline, CDR1 is WSHSY and CDR2 is SAAADI. Trimming left V 8 bases short and J 3 bases short, with 14 bases between. The CDR3 is 13 residues long. The CDR3: CASLKGPLYEQYV. DNA of the CDR3: TGCGCCAGCCTGAAAGGTCCCCTCTACGAGCAGTACGTC.

This chain's CDR3 is CASSPTGTGGSGNTIYF. The CDR3 DNA is TGCGCCAGCAGCCCTACCGGGACAGGGGGCTCTGGAAACACCATATATTTT. J is TRBJ1-3 and V is TRBV5-1; 11 bases fit TRBD1. The V and J ends lost 4 bases and 0 bases, in that order; junction bases with no gene match: 6. Looked up from germline, CDR1 is SGHRS and CDR2 is YFSETQ. The CDR3 loop spans 17 amino acids.

The chain couples TRBV9 to TRBJ2-3; D might be TRBD1 or TRBD2, each matching 5 bases. Germline V gives CDR1 SGDLS, CDR2 YYNGEE. The CDR3 totals 19 residues. Trimming pared 4 bases from V and 0 bases from J, leaving 24 bases between. The DNA for the CDR3 is TGTGCCAGCAGCTTCCGAGGGGTGGAAGTAGGGATTAGCACAGATACGCAGTATTTT. Its translation: CASSFRGVEVGISTDTQYF.

The chain combines TRBV2 with TRBJ1-1; TRBD1 is a possible D gene (6 bases). The CDR3 is 13 residues long. V was shortened by 6 bases and J by 5 bases, with 13 bases between the two germline ends. Germline V gene data show CDR1 as SNHLY and CDR2 as FYNNEI. CDR3 nucleotides: TGTGCCAGCAGAACAGGGAGGTTAACTGAAGCTTTCTTT. Translating it yields CASRTGRLTEAFF.

J is TRBJ1-4 and V is TRBV2, with 7 bases matching TRBD1. Germline values: CDR1 SNHLY, CDR2 FYNNEI. V lost 7 bases, J lost 8 bases, and 10 bases stayed unmatched. CDR3 size: 14 residues. CDR3 protein: CASNREGADEKLFF. The CDR3 bases are TGTGCCAGCAACCGGGAGGGGGCAGACGAAAAACTGTTTTTT.

The rearrangement links TRBV3-1 (or the pseudogene TRBV3-2) to TRBJ1-2; D remains unclear. CDR3 size: 14 residues. Germline V CDR1 and CDR2: LGHDT, YNNKEL (reference sequence). Trimming took off 0 bases at V and 4 bases at J, with 9 bases between the two ends. The CDR3 DNA is TGTGCCAGCAGCCAAGAAGAACCTCCCTATGGCTACACCTTC. Translated: CASSQEEPPYGYTF.

The chain links TRBV9 to TRBJ2-3; unclear D gene. From germline, CDR1 is SGDLS and CDR2 YYNGEE. The CDR3 length is 15 residues. Trimming took off 1 base at V and 0 bases at J, with 9 bases between the two ends. CDR3 in amino acids: CASSVRPTSTDTQYF. For the CDR3, the DNA is TGTGCCAGCAGCGTAAGGCCAACTAGCACAGATACGCAGTATTTT.

The chain joins TRBV15 to TRBJ2-7, with D unresolved. Germline V gene lookup returns CDR1 LNHNV and CDR2 YYDKDF (reference sequence). V lost 1 base, J lost 0 bases, and 7 bases lay in between. CDR3 length: 14 residues. The CDR3 reads CATSRAGYSYEQYV. DNA for the CDR3: TGTGCCACCAGCAGAGCAGGTTACTCCTACGAGCAGTACGTC.

The chain links TRBV4-1 to TRBJ1-6; a weak D match, TRBD1 (6 bases). V shed 1 base and J shed 9 bases, with 16 bases lying between them. The CDR3 length is 16 residues. Germline lookup yields CDR1 MGHRA and CDR2 YSYEKL. The CDR3 nucleotides read TGCGCCAGCAGCCAAGTTTTTGGGTCAGGGGCTTCACCCCTCCACTTT. Protein sequence: CASSQVFGSGASPLHF.

The genes are TRBV9 and TRBJ2-5, with TRBD2 as a possible D gene (5 bases). The CDR3 runs to 17 residues. V dropped 0 bases and J dropped 4 bases, with 19 bases sitting between them. Germline V gives CDR1 SGDLS, CDR2 YYNGEE. Here the CDR3 DNA reads TGTGCCAGCAGCGTAGAGGCAGGCACGGAGGCTTTAGAGACCCAGTACTTC. It is translated as CASSVEAGTEALETQYF. The variable domain in full, completed from reference TRBV9 and TRBJ2-5, reads DSGVTQTPKHLITATGQRVTLRCSPRSGDLSVYWYQQSLDQGLQFLIQYYNGEERAKGNILERFSAQQFPDLHSELNLSSLELGDSALYFCASSVEAGTEALETQYFGPGTRLLVL.

The chain couples TRBV24-1 to TRBJ1-3; 8 bases line up with TRBD1. Trimming removed 3 bases from V and 2 bases from J; junction bases left unmatched: 2. Germline V gene data show CDR1 as KGHDR and CDR2 as SFDVKD. This CDR3 has 15 amino acids. CDR3 sequence (DNA): TGTGCCACCAGTGATCAACAGGGGGCTGGAAACACCATATATTTT. Protein sequence: CATSDQQGAGNTIYF.

The chain recombines TRBV29-1 with TRBJ2-2; weak D call: TRBD1 (5 bases). Germline V lookup: CDR1 SQVTM, CDR2 ANQGSEA. V lost 4 bases, J lost 4 bases, and 10 bases lay in between. The CDR3 loop spans 13 amino acids. The CDR3 sequence is CSVVRGSTGELFF. CDR3 in DNA: TGCAGCGTTGTAAGGGGCAGCACCGGGGAGCTGTTTTTT.

The chain recombines TRBV5-1 with TRBJ1-2; D not certain. Germline V gene sequence: CDR1 SGHRS, CDR2 YFSETQ. The CDR3 is 13 residues long. The V gene lost 4 bases and the J gene lost 8 bases, with 15 bases spanning the gap. The CDR3 region has the DNA TGCGCCAGCAGCATGAACCCAGAACAAGGCTACACCTTC. It codes for CASSMNPEQGYTF.

This clone has a handful of counts. The CDR3 spells CASRTTAGTIYF. Here the CDR3 DNA reads TGTGCCAGCAGAACGACAGCGGGCACCATATATTTT. The chain carries TRBV28 and TRBJ1-3, with a weak D call TRBD1 (5 bases). Germline V gene data show CDR1 as MDHEN and CDR2 as SYDVKM. The CDR3 runs 12 residues. V was cut by 6 bases and J by 9 bases, with 12 bases left in between.

This clone has only a few counts. J is TRBJ1-6 and V is TRBV10-3; D unclear. The CDR3 runs to 14 residues. CDR1 and CDR2 (germline): ENHRY, SYGVKD. Trimming took 4 bases from V and 7 from J, leaving 11 bases between them. CDR3 region: CAISAGNGNSPLHF. In nucleotides, the CDR3 is TGTGCCATCAGTGCAGGAAATGGGAATTCACCCCTCCACTTT.

V gene TRBV19 combines with J gene TRBJ2-2; D perhaps matches TRBD1 (6 bases). From germline, CDR1 is LNHDA and CDR2 SQIVND (reference sequence). The CDR3 has 15 amino acids. V was trimmed by 1 base and J by 5 bases, leaving 11 bases between them. CDR3 bases: TGTGCCAGTAGTATAGGGCTAACAGGGACCGGGGAGCTGTTTTTT. This gives the protein CASSIGLTGTGELFF.

This chain connects TRBV19 to TRBJ1-2, with TRBD1 as a possible D gene (6 bases). The germline V and J ends were trimmed by 3 bases and 4 bases, with 18 bases remaining between them. Germline V CDR1 and CDR2: LNHDA, SQIVND (reference sequence). The length of the CDR3 is 16 residues. The CDR3 is CASSMAGGGYPYGYTF. The CDR3 nucleotides are TGTGCCAGTAGTATGGCTGGGGGGGGCTACCCCTATGGCTACACCTTC.

The genes are TRBV2 and TRBJ2-7, with TRBD1 matching 8 bases. The trim removed 6 bases at V and 9 bases at J, leaving 7 bases unmatched. There are 12 residues in the CDR3. The germline V gene encodes CDR1 SNHLY and CDR2 FYNNEI. The CDR3 reads CASRRTGFAQYV. CDR3 in DNA: TGTGCCAGCAGGAGGACAGGGTTTGCGCAGTACGTC.

CDR3 residues: CSVVSVAGGLTEAFF. The CDR3 region has the DNA TGCAGCGTTGTTTCTGTGGCAGGGGGCTTGACTGAAGCTTTCTTT. The V call is TRBV29-1, the J call TRBJ1-1; 8 bases line up with TRBD1. The CDR3 extends over 15 amino acids. V lost 4 bases, J lost 5 bases, and 12 bases stayed unmatched. CDR1 SQVTM and CDR2 ANQGSEA come from the germline V gene. Full variable domain (remainder filled in from reference TRBV29-1 and TRBJ1-1): SAVISQKPSRDICQRGTSLTIQCQVDSQVTMMFWYRQQPGQSLTLIATANQGSEATYESGFVIDKFPISRPNLTFSTLTVSNMSPEDSSIYLCSVVSVAGGLTEAFFGQGTRLTVV.

The sample holds a few counts of this clone. The V and J genes are TRBV10-2 and TRBJ2-7; TRBD1 agrees at 11 bases. CDR1 and CDR2 from the germline V gene are WSHSY and SAAADI. J was trimmed by 3 bases and V by 8 bases; bases with no gene match: 3. The CDR3 extends over 13 amino acids. The CDR3 spells CASGTGGRYEQYV. CDR3 nucleotide sequence: TGCGCCAGCGGGACAGGGGGACGCTACGAGCAGTACGTC.

This chain connects TRBV18 to TRBJ1-1, with TRBD1 matching over 7 bases. Germline V lookup: CDR1 KGHSH, CDR2 LQKENI. Trimming cost V 3 bases and J 8 bases; bases outside gene matches: 9. There are 14 residues in the CDR3. CDR3 DNA: TGTGCCAGCTCACCGACACGGGACAGCGGGGAAGCTTTCTTT. Its protein product is CASSPTRDSGEAFF.

This clone was seen a few times. This chain links TRBV28 with TRBJ1-6; D unresolved. This CDR3 is built from 14 residues. CDR1 is MDHEN, CDR2 SYDVKM, per germline. V was cut by 2 bases and J by 4 bases, with 6 bases left in between. The CDR3 nucleotides read TGTGCCAGCAGTTTAATGTTTTATAATTCACCCCTCCACTTT. It specifies CASSLMFYNSPLHF.

This sequence joins TRBV28 and TRBJ1-2, with a possible D match to TRBD1 (5 bases). The CDR3 totals 15 residues. V dropped 4 bases and J dropped 2 bases, with 14 bases sitting between them. Germline V gene lookup returns CDR1 MDHEN and CDR2 SYDVKM. For the CDR3, the DNA is TGTGCCAGCAGTTGGGGTCAGGGTAGGAACTATGGCTACACCTTC. Its protein product is CASSWGQGRNYGYTF.

The sample holds one count of this clone. The chain joins TRBV5-1 to TRBJ2-2, with D possibly called TRBD1 or TRBD2 (5 bases each). V was shortened by 7 bases and J by 5 bases, with 18 bases between the two germline ends. Germline V gives CDR1 SGHRS, CDR2 YFSETQ. The CDR3 covers 15 residues. The CDR3 coding sequence is TGCGCCAGCGAGGCCCTAGAGGGGTTGACCGGGGAGCTGTTTTTT. It codes for CASEALEGLTGELFF.

The chain links TRBV5-6 to TRBJ1-1, with 8 positions matching TRBD1. V dropped 2 bases and J dropped 10; count of bases not matched to a gene: 16. Germline-derived CDR1 and CDR2 are SGHDT and YYEEEE. The CDR3 is 16 amino acids. The CDR3 DNA reads TGTGCCAGCAGCTTCCGATTTACAAGTACAGGGGGGGCAGCTTTCTTT. It encodes CASSFRFTSTGGAAFF.

This clone was found a few times. The V call is TRBV19, the J call TRBJ1-6; TRBD1 matches at 7 bases. The CDR3 length is 14 residues. Germline-derived CDR1 and CDR2 are LNHDA and SQIVND (reference sequence). V shed 7 bases and J 7 bases; nucleotides not matched to a gene: 7. The CDR3: CASKNRDSNSPLHF. The DNA for the CDR3 is TGTGCCAGTAAAAACCGGGACAGCAATTCACCCCTCCACTTT.

V usage is TRBV11-1 and J usage is TRBJ2-5; D uncertain. The germline V gene encodes CDR1 SGHAT and CDR2 FQDESV (reference sequence). The germline V and J ends were trimmed by 3 bases and 10 bases, with 12 bases remaining between them. CDR3 length equals 12 residues. The CDR3 DNA is TGTGCCAGCAGCTTCGTAGCTGGAGTCCAGTACTTC. Amino acid sequence: CASSFVAGVQYF.